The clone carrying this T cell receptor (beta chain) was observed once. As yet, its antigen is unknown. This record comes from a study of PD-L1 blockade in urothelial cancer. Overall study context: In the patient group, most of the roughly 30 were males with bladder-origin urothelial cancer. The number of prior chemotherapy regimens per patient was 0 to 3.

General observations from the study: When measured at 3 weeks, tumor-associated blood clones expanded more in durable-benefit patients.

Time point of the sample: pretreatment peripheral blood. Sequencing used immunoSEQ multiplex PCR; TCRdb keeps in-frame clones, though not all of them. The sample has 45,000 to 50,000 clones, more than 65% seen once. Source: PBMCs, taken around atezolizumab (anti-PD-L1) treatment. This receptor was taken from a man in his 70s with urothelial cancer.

The CDR3 sequence: CASRSFSNQPQHF. CDR3 DNA: TGTGCCAGCAGATCCTTTAGCAATCAGCCCCAGCATTTT. This chain uses TRBV2 with TRBJ1-5; no clear D gene. This CDR3 contains 13 residues. Trimming removed 6 bases from V and 0 bases from J, with 6 bases in between. CDR1 and CDR2 from the germline V gene are SNHLY and FYNNEI.